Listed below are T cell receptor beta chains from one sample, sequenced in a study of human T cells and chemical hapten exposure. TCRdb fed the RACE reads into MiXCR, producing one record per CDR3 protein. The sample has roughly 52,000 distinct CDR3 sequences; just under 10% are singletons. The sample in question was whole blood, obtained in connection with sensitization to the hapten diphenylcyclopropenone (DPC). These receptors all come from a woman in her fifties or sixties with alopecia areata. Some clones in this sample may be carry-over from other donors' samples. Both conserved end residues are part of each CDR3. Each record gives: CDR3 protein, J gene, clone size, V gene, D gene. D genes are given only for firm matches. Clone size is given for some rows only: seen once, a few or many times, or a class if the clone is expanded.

CDR3: CASSQDSGRRNEQFF
J: TRBJ2-1
size: many
V: TRBV4-2
D: TRBD2

CDR3: CASRIQGYTEAFF
J: TRBJ1-1
size: many
V: TRBV7-2
D: NA

CDR3: CASSSPMGEDMTNTEAFF
J: TRBJ1-1
size: many
V: TRBV6-9
D: NA

CDR3: CASSRPRGDTEAFF
J: TRBJ1-1
size: few
V: TRBV6-2/TRBV6-3
D: NA

CDR3: CASTRTDSNQPQHF
J: TRBJ1-5
size: many
V: TRBV2
D: NA

CDR3: CASSATSYNEQFF
J: TRBJ2-1
size: many
V: TRBV28
D: NA

CDR3: CASSPPYTGELFF
J: TRBJ2-2
size: few
V: TRBV3-1
D: NA

CDR3: CASSLVGDPGEKLFF
J: TRBJ1-4
size: many
V: TRBV7-9
D: NA

CDR3: CASGAQGEQPQHF
J: TRBJ1-5
size: many
V: TRBV6-1
D: TRBD1

CDR3: CASSFRTGGSSALHF
J: TRBJ1-6
size: few
V: TRBV5-6
D: TRBD1

CDR3: CASSEMVSSGYNEQFF
J: TRBJ2-1
size: NA
V: TRBV2
D: TRBD2

CDR3: CASSPPGLAGSSDTQYF
J: TRBJ2-3
size: many
V: TRBV18
D: TRBD2

CDR3: CASSPTNTEAFF
J: TRBJ1-1
size: few
V: TRBV6-5
D: NA

CDR3: CAISGEYQETQYF
J: TRBJ2-5
size: NA
V: TRBV10-3
D: NA

CDR3: CASSAQGDLTDTQYF
J: TRBJ2-3
size: NA
V: TRBV5-1
D: TRBD1

CDR3: CASSLMGIQETQYF
J: TRBJ2-5
size: few
V: TRBV7-9
D: NA

CDR3: CSIGQTNQPQHF
J: TRBJ1-5
size: medium-sized
V: TRBV29-1
D: NA

CDR3: CATSRAGSYGYTF
J: TRBJ1-2
size: many
V: TRBV15
D: NA

CDR3: CSVAPGLAPEAFF
J: TRBJ1-1
size: few
V: TRBV29-1
D: NA

CDR3: CASSLQGTVNTEAFF
J: TRBJ1-1
size: NA
V: TRBV28
D: TRBD1

CDR3: CASSFSQVVDEQFF
J: TRBJ2-1
size: many
V: TRBV28
D: NA

CDR3: CASSQVWDSPLHF
J: TRBJ1-6
size: many
V: TRBV4-1
D: NA

CDR3: CASSQLGTSGANVLTF
J: TRBJ2-6
size: few
V: TRBV14
D: NA

CDR3: CASSSRYGYTF
J: TRBJ1-2
size: many
V: TRBV12-3/TRBV12-4
D: NA

CDR3: CASSPRTALGSPLHF
J: TRBJ1-6
size: NA
V: TRBV7-2
D: NA

CDR3: CASSPTERYTDTLYF
J: TRBJ2-3
size: NA
V: TRBV4-3
D: NA

CDR3: CASSPSFFGNTIYF
J: TRBJ1-3
size: NA
V: TRBV7-2
D: NA

CDR3: CASSRSNRVSGNTIYF
J: TRBJ1-3
size: NA
V: TRBV28
D: NA

CDR3: CASGDRFYEQYF
J: TRBJ2-7
size: NA
V: TRBV6-1
D: TRBD1

CDR3: CASSSHQDTYEQYF
J: TRBJ2-7
size: many
V: TRBV6-6
D: NA

CDR3: CASSHRDRGFEQYF
J: TRBJ2-7
size: NA
V: TRBV12-3/TRBV12-4
D: TRBD1

CDR3: CASSYSGGRLNTEAFF
J: TRBJ1-1
size: many
V: TRBV6-2/TRBV6-3
D: NA

CDR3: CASSPPNSAEKLFF
J: TRBJ1-4
size: NA
V: TRBV18
D: NA

CDR3: CASSLATSGGPFEQYF
J: TRBJ2-7
size: NA
V: TRBV7-2
D: TRBD2

CDR3: CASSQSGDTQYF
J: TRBJ2-3
size: NA
V: TRBV3-1
D: NA

CDR3: CASSSVQEGYGYTF
J: TRBJ1-2
size: few
V: TRBV5-1
D: NA

CDR3: CASTDQQGAANEQFF
J: TRBJ2-1
size: NA
V: TRBV18
D: TRBD1

CDR3: CASSHKGEGDRTNTEAFF
J: TRBJ1-1
size: NA
V: TRBV4-2
D: TRBD1

CDR3: CASSTGGSQPQHF
J: TRBJ1-5
size: once
V: TRBV28
D: NA

CDR3: CASSGRLMNTEAFF
J: TRBJ1-1
size: NA
V: TRBV12-3/TRBV12-4
D: NA

CDR3: CASSLRGVRRREYNEQFF
J: TRBJ2-1
size: few
V: TRBV12-3/TRBV12-4
D: NA

CDR3: CSVEDSVRDSGANVLTF
J: TRBJ2-6
size: few
V: TRBV29-1
D: NA

CDR3: CATDSHTYEQYF
J: TRBJ2-7
size: NA
V: TRBV28
D: NA

CDR3: CASSPYSQGAEVETQYF
J: TRBJ2-5
size: few
V: TRBV28
D: TRBD1

CDR3: CSVEPVQGASKGYTF
J: TRBJ1-2
size: NA
V: TRBV29-1
D: NA

CDR3: CASSYLGTFTDTQYF
J: TRBJ2-3
size: NA
V: TRBV6-6
D: NA

CDR3: CATSGLGQGFSERETQYF
J: TRBJ2-5
size: few
V: TRBV24-1
D: TRBD1

CDR3: CSVDSANTEALF
J: TRBJ1-1
size: NA
V: TRBV29-1
D: NA

CDR3: CASSSPGAGKKNIQYF
J: TRBJ2-4
size: NA
V: TRBV28
D: NA

CDR3: CASSLIHGTTDTQYF
J: TRBJ2-3
size: many
V: TRBV7-6
D: NA

CDR3: CASSQFTGGAGETQYF
J: TRBJ2-5
size: NA
V: TRBV3-1
D: TRBD1

CDR3: CSAGDFKNIQYF
J: TRBJ2-4
size: NA
V: TRBV20-1
D: NA

CDR3: CASSPLRDSPLHF
J: TRBJ1-6
size: many
V: TRBV18
D: NA

CDR3: CAISESTVQETQYF
J: TRBJ2-5
size: few
V: TRBV10-3
D: NA

CDR3: CASSPTSGRTGELFF
J: TRBJ2-2
size: NA
V: TRBV5-1
D: TRBD2

CDR3: CASSLQIEETQYF
J: TRBJ2-5
size: few
V: TRBV12-3/TRBV12-4
D: NA